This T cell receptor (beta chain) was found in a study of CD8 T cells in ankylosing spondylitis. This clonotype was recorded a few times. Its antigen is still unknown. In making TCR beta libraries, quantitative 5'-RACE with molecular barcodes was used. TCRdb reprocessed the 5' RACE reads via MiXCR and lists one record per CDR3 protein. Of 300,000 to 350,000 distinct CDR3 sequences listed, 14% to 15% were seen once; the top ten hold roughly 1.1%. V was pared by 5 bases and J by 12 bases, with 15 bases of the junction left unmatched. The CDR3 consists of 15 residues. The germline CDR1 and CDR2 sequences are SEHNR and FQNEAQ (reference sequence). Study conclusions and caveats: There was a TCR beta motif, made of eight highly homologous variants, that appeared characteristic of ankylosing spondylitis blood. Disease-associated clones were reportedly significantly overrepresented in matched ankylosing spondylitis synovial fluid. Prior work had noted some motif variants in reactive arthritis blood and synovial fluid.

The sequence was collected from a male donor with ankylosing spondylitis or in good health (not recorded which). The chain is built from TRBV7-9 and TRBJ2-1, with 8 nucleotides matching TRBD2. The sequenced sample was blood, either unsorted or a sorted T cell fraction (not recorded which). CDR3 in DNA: TGTGCCAGCAGCCACATAGCGGGAAGGCCCCGGGGGCAGTTCTTC. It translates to CASSHIAGRPRGQFF.